Each of the 9 T cell receptor beta chains below was sequenced from the same sample in a study of T cells after posttransplantation cyclophosphamide. TCRdb's table, derived via immunoSEQ multiplex PCR, lists solely in-frame clones and lacks some. Recorded here are roughly 6,800 clones, none singletons. Busulfan-fludarabine conditioning, marrow transplant, and cyclophosphamide on days +3 and +4 were administered. The material sequenced was PBMCs, taken after allogeneic stem cell transplant with posttransplant cyclophosphamide. The receptors here all came from a female patient aged 45-65 years who received an allogeneic stem cell transplant from a related donor, was CMV-positive, and had no GVHD. A share of the T cells may be of graft donor origin.

This clone was recorded many times. The CDR3 loop reads CASSLGQGWEQYF. Here the CDR3 DNA reads TGTGCCAGCAGTTTAGGGCAGGGGTGGGAGCAGTACTTC. The chain carries TRBV28 and TRBJ2-7, with D possibly being TRBD1 (6 bases). With 2 bases removed from V and 7 bases from J, the gap between germline ends came to 12 bases. The CDR3 length is 13 residues. Looked up from germline, CDR1 is MDHEN and CDR2 is SYDVKM. Based on the CDR3 plus reference TRBV28 and TRBJ2-7, the full variable domain is DVKVTQSSRYLVKRTGEKVFLECVQDMDHENMFWYRQDPGLGLRLIYFSYDVKMKEKGDIPEGYSVSREKKERFSLILESASTNQTSMYLCASSLGQGWEQYFGPGTRLTVT.

This clone was recorded a few times. The junction shows a germline mismatch at one end, possibly a read error. This chain joins TRBV6-5 and TRBJ1-2; no definite D call. Germline V CDR1 and CDR2: MNHEY, SVGAGI. CDR3 size: 14 residues. This CDR3 reads CASSYRGGNYRYTF. The CDR3 bases are TGTGCCAGCAGTTACCGGGGAGGTAACTATCGCTACACCTTC.

This clone was counted at least ten times. The chain joins TRBV18 to TRBJ1-3, with TRBD1 as a possible D gene (6 bases). The CDR3 runs to 18 residues. The V gene lost 6 bases and the J gene lost 0 bases, with 21 bases spanning the gap. Germline CDR1 KGHSH, CDR2 LQKENI. The CDR3 region is CASSAGDPPTYSGNTIYF. The CDR3 DNA reads as TGTGCCAGCTCGGCAGGGGATCCTCCGACCTACTCTGGAAACACCATATATTTT.

Many counts were recorded for this clone. The chain combines TRBV9 with TRBJ2-2, with TRBD2 matching 9 bases. Germline CDR1 SGDLS, CDR2 YYNGEE. The CDR3 spans 17 residues. Germline trimming cut 4 bases from V and 0 bases from J; bases unmatched to any gene: 7. The CDR3 sequence is CASSPGASGTNTGELFF. The CDR3 bases are TGTGCCAGCAGCCCCGGGGCTAGCGGGACGAACACCGGGGAGCTGTTTTTT.

This clone was picked up many times. A much larger clone differs from this one at a single base, so this may be a read error. The chain employs TRBV19 and TRBJ2-7, with 10 bases aligning to TRBD1. The CDR3 is made up of 14 amino acids. CDR1 and CDR2 (germline): LNHDA, SQIVND (reference sequence). CDR3 sequence: CARSMGTGVYEQYF. CDR3 nucleotides: TGTGCCAGGAGTATGGGGACAGGGGTTTACGAGCAGTACTTC.

This clone has a count of ten or more. The V call is TRBV28, the J call TRBJ2-7; maybe TRBD2 (6 bases). This CDR3 spans 14 amino acids. Germline V lookup: CDR1 MDHEN, CDR2 SYDVKM. The V end was cut by 8 bases, the J end by 5 bases, with 19 bases between. DNA for the CDR3: TGTGCCAGCCGGTCCGCGGGATACCCCGACGAGCAGTACTTC. Amino acid sequence: CASRSAGYPDEQYF.

This clone was observed at least ten times. This chain joins TRBV27 and TRBJ2-1, with 7 bases fitting TRBD2. After removal of 0 bases from V and 7 bases from J, the junction contained 3 bases not matched to a gene. Germline CDR1 and CDR2: MNHEY and SMNVEV (reference sequence). This CDR3 is 14 amino acids long. DNA of the CDR3: TGTGCCAGCAGTTTATCGATGGGGGGGAATGAGCAGTTCTTC. The encoded protein is CASSLSMGGNEQFF.

This clone was picked up many times. The chain combines TRBV5-1 with TRBJ2-1; 8 nucleotides agree with TRBD1. In germline, CDR1 is SGHRS, CDR2 YFSETQ. This CDR3 spans 14 amino acids. Unmatched junction bases numbered 2, after V lost 4 bases and J lost 2 bases. The DNA for the CDR3 is TGCGCCAGCAGCGGGGACAGGACCTACAATGAGCAGTTCTTC. Amino acids: CASSGDRTYNEQFF.

This clone was recorded many times. The chain recombines TRBV6-2 or TRBV6-3 with TRBJ1-5, with D possibly TRBD1 on 5 matching bases. V was clipped by 8 bases and J by 3 bases, with 14 bases between them. The CDR3 is made up of 14 amino acids. Germline values: CDR1 MNHEY, CDR2 SVGEGT. CDR3 DNA sequence: TGTGCCAGCGGACCAGGGTATGACAATCAGCCCCAGCATTTT. This gives the protein CASGPGYDNQPQHF.